Below are 8 T cell receptor beta chains sequenced from a single sample in a study of blood T cells in healthy people across ages. Primers used in a second PCR of about 6 to 11 cycles were a sample-barcoded 5' primer and a J-beta primer mix. TCRdb reprocessed the 5' RACE reads with MiXCR, giving one entry per CDR3 protein. The data hold hundreds of thousands of distinct CDR3 sequences, with roughly 50% observed a single time. Sequencing was performed on blood. Receptor source: a man aged 25 to 40 in good health.

This clonotype was seen a handful of times. The chain links TRBV10-3 to TRBJ2-7; 12 bases line up with TRBD2. Germline lookup yields CDR1 ENHRY and CDR2 SYGVKD. V was pared by 6 bases and J by 2 bases, with 11 bases of the junction left unmatched. The CDR3 spans 17 residues. In DNA form, the CDR3 reads TGTGCCATCAGACGGACTAGCGGGAACGTAGGCGCCTACGAGCAGTACTTC. Translated: CAIRRTSGNVGAYEQYF.

This clonotype was counted a few times. The chain carries TRBV9 and TRBJ1-2; D gene ambiguous. CDR3 length equals 14 residues. V was shortened by 0 bases and J by 4 bases, with 10 bases between the two germline ends. The germline gives CDR1 SGDLS, CDR2 YYNGEE. CDR3: CASSVEGSSYGYTF. In DNA, the CDR3 is TGTGCCAGCAGCGTAGAAGGGAGCTCCTATGGCTACACCTTC.

This clonotype has a handful of counts. The chain links TRBV5-1 to TRBJ2-5; D is unresolved. Germline loops: CDR1 SGHRS, CDR2 YFSETQ. This CDR3 is 14 amino acids long. Trimming stripped 0 bases from V and 5 bases from J, with 11 bases between. CDR3 in amino acids: CASSLEVKGETQYF. In DNA, the CDR3 is TGCGCCAGCAGCTTGGAGGTCAAAGGCGAGACCCAGTACTTC.

The chain links TRBV12-3 or TRBV12-4 to TRBJ2-3; D may be TRBD1 (5 bases). The CDR3 consists of 18 residues. Trimming took 4 bases from V and 0 from J, leaving 20 bases between them. The CDR3 DNA reads as TGTGCCAGCAGTTCCTTACTTGGCCCCCGACAGAGCACAGATACGCAGTATTTT. Protein: CASSSLLGPRQSTDTQYF.

The chain carries TRBV5-1 and TRBJ2-3; a possible D gene is TRBD2 (5 bases). This CDR3 comprises 14 residues. CDR1 and CDR2 from the germline V gene are SGHRS and YFSETQ. The ends were cut back, 2 bases at V and 9 bases at J, with 16 bases in the middle. The CDR3 loop reads CASSFTETTDTQYF. CDR3 coding DNA: TGCGCCAGCAGCTTCACGGAGACTACCGACACGCAGTATTTT.

This clonotype was counted once. This sequence joins TRBV4-3 and TRBJ2-1; possible D gene TRBD1, 6 bases. Germline CDR1 and CDR2: LGHNA and YSLEER. V was trimmed by 0 bases and J by 4 bases, leaving 16 bases between them. The CDR3 has 17 amino acids. The CDR3 DNA follows: TGCGCCAGCAGCCAAGAACTACCGGACAGCGAGTACAATGAGCAGTTCTTC. This codes for CASSQELPDSEYNEQFF.

This clonotype was seen once. A much larger clone differs by one base, so this may be a read error. The rearrangement joins TRBV7-4 to TRBJ2-7, with D possibly TRBD1 on 5 matching bases. The CDR3 extends over 15 amino acids. V lost 4 bases and J 1 base, leaving 14 bases between the germline ends. CDR1 and CDR2 (germline): SGHVT, SQSDAQ. DNA of the CDR3: TGTGCCAGCAGCTCCACAGGTTATACTTCCTACGAGCAGTACTTC. It specifies CASSSTGYTSYEQYF.

The rearrangement joins TRBV6-5 to TRBJ1-1; 7 bases line up with TRBD1. V was clipped by 6 bases and J by 0 bases; unmatched bases: 10. This CDR3 has 16 amino acids. The germline V gene has CDR1 MNHEY and CDR2 SVGAGI. Here the CDR3 reads CASRDRDRYMNTEAFF. The CDR3 DNA follows: TGTGCCAGCAGAGATCGGGACAGATATATGAACACTGAAGCTTTCTTT.